This is a list of T cell receptor beta chains from one sample in a study of shared T cell receptors in the human thymus. Measured with immunoSEQ multiplex PCR; TCRdb has only the in-frame clones, and not every one. Here the sample spans approximately 580,000 clones, approximately 78% being singletons. This sample was shared with a second study, whose subject was human thymus T cells.

The sequenced sample was thymocytes. The receptors were sampled from a boy younger than two with a congenital heart defect. Both conserved end residues are part of each CDR3. Fields, in order: clone size, J gene, D gene, V gene, CDR3 protein, CDR3 DNA. D genes are given only for firm matches. For some rows the clone size is stated as once, few or many, or as a class when expanded; others skip it.

>.|TRBJ1-1|.|TRBV5-5
CASSPAAQNTEAFF
TGTGCCAGCAGCCCCGCGGCCCAGAACACTGAAGCTTTCTTT
>.|TRBJ2-5|.|TRBV28
CASRHHSGTLGETQYF
TGTGCCAGCAGACACCATTCAGGGACTTTAGGAGAGACCCAGTACTTC
>.|TRBJ1-2|TRBD1|TRBV10-3
CAISTGQSPYGYTF
TGTGCCATCAGTACGGGACAGAGTCCCTATGGCTACACCTTC
>once|TRBJ1-4|.|TRBV6-1
CASSPREGISEKLFF
TGTGCCAGCAGTCCACGGGAGGGGATTAGTGAAAAACTGTTTTTT
>once|TRBJ2-7|.|TRBV4-3
CASSQDSGRVSYEQYF
TGCGCCAGCAGCCAAGATTCCGGCCGGGTGTCCTACGAGCAGTACTTC
>.|TRBJ2-1|.|TRBV30
CAWSVRRANEQFF
TGTGCCTGGAGTGTGAGGAGGGCTAATGAGCAGTTCTTC
>.|TRBJ2-3|TRBD1|TRBV19
CASSIQGAGGTDTQYF
TGTGCCAGTAGTATACAGGGGGCTGGGGGCACAGATACGCAGTATTTT
>.|TRBJ2-5|TRBD2|TRBV10-2
CATAGTGETQYF
TGCGCCACAGCGGGGACCGGTGAGACCCAGTACTTC
>.|TRBJ1-2|.|TRBV11-2
CASSLVSRVPERPYGYTF
TGTGCCAGCAGCTTAGTTTCCCGGGTCCCGGAAAGGCCCTATGGCTACACCTTC
>.|TRBJ1-4|.|TRBV25-1
CATGQRTNEKLFF
TGTGCCACCGGGCAGCGGACTAATGAAAAACTGTTTTTT
>.|TRBJ2-1|TRBD2|TRBV15
CATSVRLAGSRGNEQFF
TGTGCCACCAGCGTGAGACTAGCGGGAAGTAGGGGCAATGAGCAGTTCTTC
>.|TRBJ1-2|.|TRBV27
CASSRSGDYGYTF
TGTGCCAGCAGTCGGTCAGGGGACTATGGCTACACCTTC